This TCR beta chain came from a study of cytomegalovirus exposure and HLA in healthy donors. Study in general: Researchers previously reported finding some 110 million unique TCR beta sequences from roughly 200 million T cells. HLA-typed donors were the source of 83 million or so unique TCRs held in an early data release. Points from the study as a whole: It was shown in a later analysis that HLA-associated TCR beta chains were more clonally expanded than other, equally common chains. Cytomegalovirus-associated status was assigned to about 170 TCR beta chains.

A remark on this clone: As yet, its antigen is unknown.

This CDR3 region has 15 residues. From germline, CDR1 is SGHTA and CDR2 FQGTGA. Trimming left V 5 bases short and J 3 bases short, with 15 bases between. PCR was performed using 60 Vbeta and 13 Jbeta primers. Some clones are missing from TCRdb's copy, which holds only in-frame ones; the method was immunoSEQ multiplex PCR. The sample includes roughly 89,000 clones, about 75% of them seen just once. This receptor was taken from a man aged 30-40 years in good health and CMV-seropositive. The sample comprised PBMCs. The chain recombines TRBV7-3 with TRBJ2-3; possibly TRBD2 for D (6 bases). The CDR3 spells CASSRYGGSTDTQYF. CDR3 bases: TGTGCCAGCAGCAGATACGGGGGAAGTACAGATACGCAGTATTTT.